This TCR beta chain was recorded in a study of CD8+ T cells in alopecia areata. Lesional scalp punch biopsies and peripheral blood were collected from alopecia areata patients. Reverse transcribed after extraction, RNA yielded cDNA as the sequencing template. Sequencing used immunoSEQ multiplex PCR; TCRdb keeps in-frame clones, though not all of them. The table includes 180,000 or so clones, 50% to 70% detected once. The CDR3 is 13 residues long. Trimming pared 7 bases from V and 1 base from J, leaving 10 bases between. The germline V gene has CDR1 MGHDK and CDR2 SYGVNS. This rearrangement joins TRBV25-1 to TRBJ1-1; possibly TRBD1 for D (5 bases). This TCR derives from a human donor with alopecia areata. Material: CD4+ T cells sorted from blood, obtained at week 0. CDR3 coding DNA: TGTGCCAGCATGAAAGGACAGAACACTGAAGCTTTCTTT. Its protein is CASMKGQNTEAFF.